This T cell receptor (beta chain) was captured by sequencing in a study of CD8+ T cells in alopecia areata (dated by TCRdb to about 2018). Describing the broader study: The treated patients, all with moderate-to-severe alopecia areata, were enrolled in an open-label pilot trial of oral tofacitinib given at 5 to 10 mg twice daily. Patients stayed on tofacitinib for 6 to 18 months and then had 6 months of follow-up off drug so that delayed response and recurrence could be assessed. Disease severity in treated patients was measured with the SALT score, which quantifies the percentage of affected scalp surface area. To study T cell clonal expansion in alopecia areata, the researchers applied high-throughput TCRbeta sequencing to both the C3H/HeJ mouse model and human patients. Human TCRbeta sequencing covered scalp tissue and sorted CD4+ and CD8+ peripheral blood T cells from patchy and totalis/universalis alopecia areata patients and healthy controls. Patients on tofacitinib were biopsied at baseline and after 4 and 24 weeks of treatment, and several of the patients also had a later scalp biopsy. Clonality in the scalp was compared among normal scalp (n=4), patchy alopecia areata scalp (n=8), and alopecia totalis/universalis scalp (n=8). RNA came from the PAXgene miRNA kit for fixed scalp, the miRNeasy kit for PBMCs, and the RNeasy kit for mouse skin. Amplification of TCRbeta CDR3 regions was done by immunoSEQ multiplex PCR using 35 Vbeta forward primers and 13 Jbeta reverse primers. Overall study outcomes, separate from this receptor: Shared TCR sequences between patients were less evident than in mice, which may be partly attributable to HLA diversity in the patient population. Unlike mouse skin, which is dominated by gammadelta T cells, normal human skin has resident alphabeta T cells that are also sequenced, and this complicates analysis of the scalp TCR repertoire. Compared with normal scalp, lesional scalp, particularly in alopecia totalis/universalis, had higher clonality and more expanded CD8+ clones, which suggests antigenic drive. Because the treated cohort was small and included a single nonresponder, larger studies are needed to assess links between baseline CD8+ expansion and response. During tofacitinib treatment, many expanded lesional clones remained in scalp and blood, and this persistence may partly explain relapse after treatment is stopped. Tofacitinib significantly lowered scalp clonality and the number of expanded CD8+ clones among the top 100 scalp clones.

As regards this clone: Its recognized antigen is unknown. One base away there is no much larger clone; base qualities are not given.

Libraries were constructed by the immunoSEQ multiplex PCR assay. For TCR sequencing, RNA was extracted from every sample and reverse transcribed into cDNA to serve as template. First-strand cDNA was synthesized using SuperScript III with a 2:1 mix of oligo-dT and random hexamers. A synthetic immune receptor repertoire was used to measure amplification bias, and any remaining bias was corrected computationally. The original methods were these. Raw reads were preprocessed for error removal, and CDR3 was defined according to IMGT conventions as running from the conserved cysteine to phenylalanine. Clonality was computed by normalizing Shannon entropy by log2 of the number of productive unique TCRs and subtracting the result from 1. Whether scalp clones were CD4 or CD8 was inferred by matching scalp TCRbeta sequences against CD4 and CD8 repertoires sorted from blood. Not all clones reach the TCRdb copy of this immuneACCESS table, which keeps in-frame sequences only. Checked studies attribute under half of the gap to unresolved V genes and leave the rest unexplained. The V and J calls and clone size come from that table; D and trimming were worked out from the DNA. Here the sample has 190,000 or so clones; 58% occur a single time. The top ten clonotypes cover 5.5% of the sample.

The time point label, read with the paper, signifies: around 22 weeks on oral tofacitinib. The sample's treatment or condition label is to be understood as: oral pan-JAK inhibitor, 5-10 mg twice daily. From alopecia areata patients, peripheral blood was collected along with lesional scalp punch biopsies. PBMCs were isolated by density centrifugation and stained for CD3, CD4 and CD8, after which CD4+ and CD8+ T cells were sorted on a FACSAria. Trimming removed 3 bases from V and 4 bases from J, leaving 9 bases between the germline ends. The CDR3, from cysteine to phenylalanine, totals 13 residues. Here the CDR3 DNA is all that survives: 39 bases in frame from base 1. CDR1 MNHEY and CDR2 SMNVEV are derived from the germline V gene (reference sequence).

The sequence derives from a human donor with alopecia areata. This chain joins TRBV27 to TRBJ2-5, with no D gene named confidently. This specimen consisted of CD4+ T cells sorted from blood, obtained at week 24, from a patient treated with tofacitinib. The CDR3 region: CASSFSQTETQYF. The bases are TGTGCCAGCAGTTTTAGCCAGACAGAGACCCAGTACTTC.